One and the same sample provided the 5 T cell receptor beta chains below, sequenced in a study of human T cells and chemical hapten exposure. TCRdb re-called the RACE reads with MiXCR, one entry per CDR3 protein. The repertoire holds fewer than 50,000 distinct CDR3 sequences, with 8% to 10% as singletons. The sample's time point: patch test 3, about 24 weeks after DPC sensitization. Treatment reported: therapeutic diphenylcyclopropenone sensitization with weekly scalp DPC. The template was total RNA from unfractionated whole blood. This sample comprised whole blood, obtained in connection with sensitization to the hapten diphenylcyclopropenone (DPC). The receptors come from a man aged 50-59 years with alopecia areata. Some clones in this sample may be carry-over from other donors' samples.

This clonotype appeared a few times. V gene TRBV7-2 combines with J gene TRBJ1-2; TRBD1 might be the D (5 bases). The germline CDR1 and CDR2 sequences are SGHTA and FQGNSA. V was clipped by 1 base and J by 5 bases, with 8 bases between them. This CDR3 is built from 13 residues. CDR3 DNA sequence: TGTGCCAGCAGCTTAGGGGGCAGATATGGCTACACCTTC. As protein: CASSLGGRYGYTF.

This clonotype showed up many times. The chain joins TRBV5-1 to TRBJ2-3; D is unresolved. The CDR3 runs 14 residues. Trimming removed 0 bases from V and 2 bases from J, with 7 bases in between. In germline, CDR1 is SGHRS, CDR2 YFSETQ. In DNA form, the CDR3 reads TGCGCCAGCAGCTTGGAACAGACCACAGATACGCAGTATTTT. As protein: CASSLEQTTDTQYF.

This clonotype was seen at least ten times. The chain recombines TRBV7-9 with TRBJ2-3, with 8 bases aligning to TRBD1. This CDR3 is built from 13 residues. The V gene's germline CDR1 is SEHNR and CDR2 FQNEAQ (reference sequence). The V gene end was trimmed by 2 bases and the J gene end by 9 bases; junction bases not matched to a gene: 4. The DNA of the CDR3 is TGTGCCAGCAGCTTACAGGGGGCAGGGACGCAGTATTTT. Protein sequence: CASSLQGAGTQYF.

The chain is built from TRBV20-1 and TRBJ1-1, with 7 bases fitting TRBD1. V was pared by 7 bases and J by 3 bases, with 2 bases of the junction left unmatched. This CDR3 has 11 amino acids. The germline gives CDR1 DFQATT, CDR2 SNEGSKA (reference sequence). The CDR3 DNA follows: TGCAGTGTAGGGGGCCACACTGAAGCTTTCTTT. This encodes CSVGGHTEAFF.

The count of this clonotype is one. A much larger clone is a single base away; this may be a read error. This chain joins TRBV7-9 and TRBJ2-2; 7 bases agree with TRBD1. Germline V gene data show CDR1 as SEHNR and CDR2 as FQNEAQ (reference sequence). This CDR3 is built from 14 residues. The CDR3 DNA reads TGTGTCAGGGCCGGGACAGAAAGGACCGGGGAGCTGTTTTTT. It is translated as CVRAGTERTGELFF.